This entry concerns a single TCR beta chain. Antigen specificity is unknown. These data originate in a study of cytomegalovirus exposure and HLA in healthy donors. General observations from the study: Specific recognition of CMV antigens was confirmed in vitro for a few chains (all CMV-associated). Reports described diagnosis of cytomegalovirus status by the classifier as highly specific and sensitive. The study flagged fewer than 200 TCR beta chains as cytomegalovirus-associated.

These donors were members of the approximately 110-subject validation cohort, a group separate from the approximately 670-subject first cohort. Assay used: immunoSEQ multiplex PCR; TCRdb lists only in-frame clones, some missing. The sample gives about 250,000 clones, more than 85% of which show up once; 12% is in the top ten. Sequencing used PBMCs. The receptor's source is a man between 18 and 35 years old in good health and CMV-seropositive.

The CDR3 is CASSETSAGAYEQYF. Here the CDR3 DNA reads TGTGCCAGCAGTGAAACTTCGGCGGGGGCCTACGAGCAGTACTTC. The chain joins TRBV6-1 to TRBJ2-7; the match to TRBD2 covers 7 bases. Looked up from germline, CDR1 is MNHNS and CDR2 is SASEGT. The V segment lost 2 bases and the J segment 2 bases; nucleotides outside the gene matches: 6. CDR3 length equals 15 residues.